The sequence of this T cell receptor (beta chain) was determined in a study of CD8+CD57+ T cells in acquired aplastic anemia. Study overall: Each DNA sample taken from sorted CD4+ and CD8+ cells came to approximately 3.2 ug on average.

Genomic DNA, serving as template, underwent TCR beta VDJ and CDR3 profiling. Via MiXCR, TCRdb re-called the reads, giving one row per CDR3 protein. The sample carries 170,000 or so distinct CDR3 sequences, 40% to 50% recorded once. Findings and caveats of the study: In common between the patients and the controls were approximately 30 CD8+ CDR3 sequences. The study found no significant CD8+ Simpson's diversity difference between patients and controls.

Turning to this clonotype: Its antigen is currently unknown.

Patients selected for sequencing had displayed CD8+CD57+ cell expansion by flow cytometry. No therapy had been given to the patients at the time of blood sampling. The receptor's source is a human donor with aplastic anemia. Sequences were obtained from sorted CD4+, CD8+, or CD8+CD57+ T cells (not recorded which) from PBMCs.

The CDR3 region is CASSSRTGSYEQYF. DNA of the CDR3: TGTGCCAGCAGTTCCAGGACAGGGTCCTACGAGCAGTACTTC. The chain is built from TRBV11-2 and TRBJ2-7; 8 nucleotides line up with TRBD1. The junction had 5 bases not matched to a gene; V was cut back by 6 bases and J by 1 base. Germline CDR1 is SGHAT and CDR2 is FQNNGV. CDR3 length equals 14 residues.